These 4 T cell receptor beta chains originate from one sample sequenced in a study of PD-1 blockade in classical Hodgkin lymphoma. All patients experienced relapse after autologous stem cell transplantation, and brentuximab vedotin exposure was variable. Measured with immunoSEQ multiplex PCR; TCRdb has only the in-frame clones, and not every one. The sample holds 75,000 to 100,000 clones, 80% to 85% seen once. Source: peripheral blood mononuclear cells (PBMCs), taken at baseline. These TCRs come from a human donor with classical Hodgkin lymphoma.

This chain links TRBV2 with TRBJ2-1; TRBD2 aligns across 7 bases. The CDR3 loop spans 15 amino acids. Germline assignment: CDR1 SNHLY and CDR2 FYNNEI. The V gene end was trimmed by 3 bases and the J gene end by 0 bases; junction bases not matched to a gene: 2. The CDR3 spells CASSESGGSYNEQFF. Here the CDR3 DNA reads TGTGCCAGCAGTGAGTCGGGGGGCTCCTACAATGAGCAGTTCTTC.

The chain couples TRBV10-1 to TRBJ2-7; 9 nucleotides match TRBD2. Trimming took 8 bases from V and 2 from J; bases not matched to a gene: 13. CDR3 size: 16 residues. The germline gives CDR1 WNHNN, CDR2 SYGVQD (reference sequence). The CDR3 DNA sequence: TGCGCCAGCGAGGGGACTATCGGCGGGAGGGCCTACGAGCAGTACTTC. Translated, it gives CASEGTIGGRAYEQYF.

CDR3 DNA: TGTGCCAGCAGTGAACCAGGCGCTAACTATGGCTACACCTTC. The encoded protein is CASSEPGANYGYTF. The chain uses TRBV2 and TRBJ1-2; D unresolved. Germline CDR1 reads SNHLY; CDR2 reads FYNNEI. This CDR3 has 14 residues. The V and J ends lost 2 bases and 0 bases respectively, with 7 bases between them.

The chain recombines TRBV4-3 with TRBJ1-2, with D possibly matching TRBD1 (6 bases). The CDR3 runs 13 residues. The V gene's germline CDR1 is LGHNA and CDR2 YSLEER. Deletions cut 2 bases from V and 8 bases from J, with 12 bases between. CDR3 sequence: CASSQHAGVGYTF. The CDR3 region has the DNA TGCGCCAGCAGCCAACACGCAGGGGTCGGCTACACCTTC.